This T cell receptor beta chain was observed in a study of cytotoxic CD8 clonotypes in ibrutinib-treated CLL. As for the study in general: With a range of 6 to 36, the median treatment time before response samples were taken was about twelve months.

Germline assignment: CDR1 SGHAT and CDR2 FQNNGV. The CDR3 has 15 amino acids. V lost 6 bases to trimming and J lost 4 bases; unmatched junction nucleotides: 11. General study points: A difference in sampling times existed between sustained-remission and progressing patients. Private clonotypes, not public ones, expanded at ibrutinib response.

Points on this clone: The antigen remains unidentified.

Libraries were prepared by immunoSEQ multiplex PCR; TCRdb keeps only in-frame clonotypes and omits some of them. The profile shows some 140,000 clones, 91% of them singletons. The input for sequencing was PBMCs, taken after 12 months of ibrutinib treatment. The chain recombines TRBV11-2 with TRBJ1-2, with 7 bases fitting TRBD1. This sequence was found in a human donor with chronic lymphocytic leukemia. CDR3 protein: CASRSGIGGAYGYTF. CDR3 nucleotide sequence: TGTGCCAGCAGGTCTGGGATAGGGGGCGCCTATGGCTACACCTTC.